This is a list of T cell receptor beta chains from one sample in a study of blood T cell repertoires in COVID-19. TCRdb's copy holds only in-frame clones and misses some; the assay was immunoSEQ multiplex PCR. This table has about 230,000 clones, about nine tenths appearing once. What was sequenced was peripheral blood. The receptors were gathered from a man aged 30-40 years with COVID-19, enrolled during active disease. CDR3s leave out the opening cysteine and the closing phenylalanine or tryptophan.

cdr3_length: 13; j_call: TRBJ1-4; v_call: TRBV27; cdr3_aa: ASSFSRGFNEKLF
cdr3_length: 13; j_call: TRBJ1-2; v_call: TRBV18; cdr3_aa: ASSPVLLFNYGYT
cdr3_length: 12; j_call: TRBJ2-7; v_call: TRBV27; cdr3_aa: ASSRLAGGWEQY
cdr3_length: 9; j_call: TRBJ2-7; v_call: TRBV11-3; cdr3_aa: ASSSGYEQY
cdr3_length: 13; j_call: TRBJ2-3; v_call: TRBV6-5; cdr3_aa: ASSRTGEGTDTQY
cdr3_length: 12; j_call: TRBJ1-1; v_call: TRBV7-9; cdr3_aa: ASSLWQGAAEAF
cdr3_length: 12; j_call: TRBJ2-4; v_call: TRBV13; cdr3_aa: ASSTSGRVNIQY
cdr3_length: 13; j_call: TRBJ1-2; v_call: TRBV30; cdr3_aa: AWSGPQGFYYGYT
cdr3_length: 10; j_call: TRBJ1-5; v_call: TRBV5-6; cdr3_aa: ASSLGAGAQH
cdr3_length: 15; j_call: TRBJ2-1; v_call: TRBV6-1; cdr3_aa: ASSGTRGRRSYNEQF
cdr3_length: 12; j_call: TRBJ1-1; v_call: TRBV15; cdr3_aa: ATSAAGWNTEAF
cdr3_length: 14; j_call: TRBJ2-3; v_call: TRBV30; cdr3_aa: AWKLRNSWALDTQY
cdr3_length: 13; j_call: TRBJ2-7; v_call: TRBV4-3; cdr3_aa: ASSQDYSDIYEQY
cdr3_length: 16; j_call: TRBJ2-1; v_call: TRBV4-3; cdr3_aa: ASSWRLAGGSSYNEQF
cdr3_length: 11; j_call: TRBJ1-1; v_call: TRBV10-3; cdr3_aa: AIRGRDRVEAF
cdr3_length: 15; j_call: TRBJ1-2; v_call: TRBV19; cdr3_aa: ASSIEGEAGGMRGYT
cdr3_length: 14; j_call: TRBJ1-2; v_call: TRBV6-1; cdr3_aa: ASSASGGQGDYGYT
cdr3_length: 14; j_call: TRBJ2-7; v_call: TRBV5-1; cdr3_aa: ASSLGPSGISYEQY
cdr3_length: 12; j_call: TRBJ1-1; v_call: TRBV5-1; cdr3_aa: ASSLTGLGTEAF
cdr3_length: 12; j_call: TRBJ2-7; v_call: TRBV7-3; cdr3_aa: ASSTVGMAGEQY
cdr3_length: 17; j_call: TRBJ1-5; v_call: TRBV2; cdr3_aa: ASSDLDRGRGYSNQPQH
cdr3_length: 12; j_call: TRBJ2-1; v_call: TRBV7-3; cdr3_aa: VSSPDRTSNEQF
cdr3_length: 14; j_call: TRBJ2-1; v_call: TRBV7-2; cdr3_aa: ASSSAGQVALKEQF
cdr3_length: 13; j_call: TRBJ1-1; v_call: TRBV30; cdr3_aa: AWRDGQSQNTEAF
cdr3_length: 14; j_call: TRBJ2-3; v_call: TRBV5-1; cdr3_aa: ASSLGTSGGADTQY
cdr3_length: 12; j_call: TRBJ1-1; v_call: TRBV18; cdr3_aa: ASSSTPVKSEAF
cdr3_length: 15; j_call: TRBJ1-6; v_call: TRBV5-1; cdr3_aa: ASSSDLRFRGNSPLH
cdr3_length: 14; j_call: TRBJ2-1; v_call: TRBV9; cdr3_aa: ASSSQAGGSYNEQF
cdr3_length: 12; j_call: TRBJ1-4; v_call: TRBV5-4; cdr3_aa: ASSRQGATEKLF
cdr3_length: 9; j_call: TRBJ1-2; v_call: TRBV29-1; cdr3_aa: SVGQAGGYT
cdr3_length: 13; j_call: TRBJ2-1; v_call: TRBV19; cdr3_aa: ASAGGLAGGVEQF
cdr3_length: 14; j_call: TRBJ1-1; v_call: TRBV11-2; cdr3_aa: ASSIRTGGQNTEAF
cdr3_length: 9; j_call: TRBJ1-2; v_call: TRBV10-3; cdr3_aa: ATGRDYGYT
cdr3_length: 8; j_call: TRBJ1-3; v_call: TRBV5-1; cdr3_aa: ASSSDTIY
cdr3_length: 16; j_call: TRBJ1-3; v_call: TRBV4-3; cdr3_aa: ASSQETLRGASGNTIY
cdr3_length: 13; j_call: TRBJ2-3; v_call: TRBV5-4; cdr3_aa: ASSLVGGLKDTQY
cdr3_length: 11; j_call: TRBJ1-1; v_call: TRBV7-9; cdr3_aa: ASSFSGQAVSF
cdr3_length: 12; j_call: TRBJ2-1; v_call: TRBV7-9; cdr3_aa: ASSLQGEFGEQF
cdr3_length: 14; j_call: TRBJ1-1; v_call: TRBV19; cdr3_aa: ASSIDEEKMNTEAF
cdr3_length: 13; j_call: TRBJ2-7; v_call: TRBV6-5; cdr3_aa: ASSYSLPGLYEQY
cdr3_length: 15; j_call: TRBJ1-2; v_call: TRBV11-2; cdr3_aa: ASSLVTAPTGGYGYT
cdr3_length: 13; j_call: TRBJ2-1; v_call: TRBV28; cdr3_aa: ASSSGGGRNNEQF
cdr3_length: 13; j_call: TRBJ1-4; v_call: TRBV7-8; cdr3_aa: ASSIGQGANEKLF
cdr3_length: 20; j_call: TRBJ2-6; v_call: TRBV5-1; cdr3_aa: ASSLAFFLAGSSSSGANVLT
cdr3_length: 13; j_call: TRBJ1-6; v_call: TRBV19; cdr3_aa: ASSIQGVYNSPLH
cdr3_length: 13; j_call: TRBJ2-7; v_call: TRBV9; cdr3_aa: ASSVGPDTSYEQY